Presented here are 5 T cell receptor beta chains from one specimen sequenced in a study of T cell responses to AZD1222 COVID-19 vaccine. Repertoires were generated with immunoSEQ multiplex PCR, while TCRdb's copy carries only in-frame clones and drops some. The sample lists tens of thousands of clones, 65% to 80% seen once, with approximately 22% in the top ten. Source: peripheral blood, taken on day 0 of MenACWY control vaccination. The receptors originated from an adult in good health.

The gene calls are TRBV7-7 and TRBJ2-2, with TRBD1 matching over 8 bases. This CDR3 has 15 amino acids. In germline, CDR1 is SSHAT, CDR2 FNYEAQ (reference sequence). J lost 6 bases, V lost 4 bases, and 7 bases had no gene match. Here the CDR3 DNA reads TGTGCCAGCAGCTCGCGGACAGGGCTCGCCGGGGAGCTGTTTTTT. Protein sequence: CASSSRTGLAGELFF.

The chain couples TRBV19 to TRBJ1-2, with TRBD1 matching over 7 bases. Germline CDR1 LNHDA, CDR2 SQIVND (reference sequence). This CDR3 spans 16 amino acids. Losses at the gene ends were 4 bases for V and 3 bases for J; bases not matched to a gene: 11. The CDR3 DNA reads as TGTGCCAGTAGTAATGACAGGGCCTCGTCAGACTATGGCTACACCTTC. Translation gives CASSNDRASSDYGYTF.

The CDR3 DNA follows: TGTGCCAGCAGCGTAGGGGGGGACGGGACCCAGTACTTC. Its translation is CASSVGGDGTQYF. The chain couples TRBV9 to TRBJ2-5; D possibly corresponds to TRBD2 (6 bases). There are 13 residues in the CDR3. Trimming removed 0 bases at V and 7 bases at J, with 10 bases between. CDR1 is SGDLS, CDR2 YYNGEE, per germline. The whole variable domain, remainder taken from reference TRBV9 and TRBJ2-5, is DSGVTQTPKHLITATGQRVTLRCSPRSGDLSVYWYQQSLDQGLQFLIQYYNGEERAKGNILERFSAQQFPDLHSELNLSSLELGDSALYFCASSVGGDGTQYFGPGTRLLVL.

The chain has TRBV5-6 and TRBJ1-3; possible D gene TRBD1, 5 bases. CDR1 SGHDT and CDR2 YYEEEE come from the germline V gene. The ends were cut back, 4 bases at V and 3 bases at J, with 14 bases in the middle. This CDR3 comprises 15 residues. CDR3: CASSGPGPLGNTIYF. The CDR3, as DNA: TGTGCCAGCAGCGGACCGGGACCGCTTGGAAACACCATATATTTT.

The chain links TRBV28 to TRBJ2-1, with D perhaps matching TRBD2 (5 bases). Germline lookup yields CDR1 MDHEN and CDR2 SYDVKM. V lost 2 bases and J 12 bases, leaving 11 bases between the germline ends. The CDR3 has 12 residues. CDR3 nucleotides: TGTGCCAGCAGTTTAGCAGTCCGGGGGCAGTTCTTC. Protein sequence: CASSLAVRGQFF.